A selection of T cell receptor beta chains follows, all from one sample in a study of spatial heterogeneity in lung cancer. From the 5' RACE reads, TCRdb called clonotypes with MiXCR, one entry per CDR3 protein. The sample holds around 87,000 distinct CDR3 sequences, over 9.5% seen once. The material was PBMCs, obtained at surgery. Receptors were obtained from a male donor with early-stage non-small cell lung cancer. CDR3s leave out the opening cysteine and the closing phenylalanine or tryptophan. The order of the fields is J gene, V gene, CDR3 protein.

j_gene: TRBJ2-2
v_gene: TRBV18
CDR3aa: ASSPRQGATGELF

j_gene: TRBJ1-1
v_gene: TRBV29-1
CDR3aa: SVRQDLNPNTEAF

j_gene: TRBJ2-1
v_gene: TRBV7-9
CDR3aa: ASSPQLAGGNEQF

j_gene: TRBJ2-3
v_gene: TRBV20-1
CDR3aa: SALKAVFSTDTQY

j_gene: TRBJ2-7
v_gene: TRBV5-5
CDR3aa: ASSPLTGGYEQY

j_gene: TRBJ2-2
v_gene: TRBV7-9
CDR3aa: ASSLGRDLNTGELF

j_gene: TRBJ2-7
v_gene: TRBV7-9
CDR3aa: ASSFSGQGFYEQY

j_gene: TRBJ2-1
v_gene: TRBV15
CDR3aa: ATSSLILFSGGARFYEQF

j_gene: TRBJ2-7
v_gene: TRBV28
CDR3aa: ASRRQGPPYEQY

j_gene: TRBJ2-5
v_gene: TRBV9
CDR3aa: ASSDGTGNVETQY

j_gene: TRBJ1-2
v_gene: TRBV4-3
CDR3aa: ASSQDWGRGYT

j_gene: TRBJ1-1
v_gene: TRBV29-1
CDR3aa: SVEQTAPVEAF

j_gene: TRBJ2-3
v_gene: TRBV3-1
CDR3aa: ASSQVGLAGSSTDTQY

j_gene: TRBJ2-1
v_gene: TRBV29-1
CDR3aa: SARSYNEQF

j_gene: TRBJ1-1
v_gene: TRBV10-3
CDR3aa: AISPGTGGGLNTEAF

j_gene: TRBJ2-3
v_gene: TRBV28
CDR3aa: AAARSGPDTQY

j_gene: TRBJ2-3
v_gene: TRBV10-2
CDR3aa: ASLGGQGALDTQY

j_gene: TRBJ2-1
v_gene: TRBV20-1
CDR3aa: SASDRGRRYNEQF

j_gene: TRBJ1-4
v_gene: TRBV28
CDR3aa: ASSYPSGGEKLF

j_gene: TRBJ2-1
v_gene: TRBV20-1
CDR3aa: SASGNNEQF

j_gene: TRBJ2-5
v_gene: TRBV7-9
CDR3aa: ASSRDAWTSGFQETQY

j_gene: TRBJ2-7
v_gene: TRBV3-1
CDR3aa: ASSQGQRVLGEQY

j_gene: TRBJ1-2
v_gene: TRBV29-1
CDR3aa: SANHQTGDYGYT

j_gene: TRBJ2-3
v_gene: TRBV25-1
CDR3aa: ASSEDYFSTDTQY

j_gene: TRBJ2-3
v_gene: TRBV10-2
CDR3aa: ASSVKSGAYTQY

j_gene: TRBJ2-1
v_gene: TRBV10-1
CDR3aa: ASSLAGGYNEQF

j_gene: TRBJ1-2
v_gene: TRBV7-9
CDR3aa: ASSWDRPGYT

j_gene: TRBJ1-3
v_gene: TRBV5-6
CDR3aa: ASSLARRPGNTIY

j_gene: TRBJ2-3
v_gene: TRBV7-2
CDR3aa: ASSFGTGTSTDTQY

j_gene: TRBJ2-7
v_gene: TRBV29-1
CDR3aa: SVGHKQETEQY

j_gene: TRBJ2-4
v_gene: TRBV29-1
CDR3aa: SVDGGPKNIQY

j_gene: TRBJ2-7
v_gene: TRBV10-3
CDR3aa: AISTGTGTYEQY

j_gene: TRBJ2-3
v_gene: TRBV19
CDR3aa: ASSVLATDTQY

j_gene: TRBJ1-4
v_gene: TRBV12-3/TRBV12-4
CDR3aa: ASSFGPGGLF

j_gene: TRBJ2-5
v_gene: TRBV5-4
CDR3aa: ASSLEGPRETQY

j_gene: TRBJ1-1
v_gene: TRBV7-9
CDR3aa: ASSRQGRVTEAF

j_gene: TRBJ2-7
v_gene: TRBV5-1
CDR3aa: ASSSTSGSSYEQY

j_gene: TRBJ2-7
v_gene: TRBV6-5
CDR3aa: ASRKSGTGIYEQY

j_gene: TRBJ1-1
v_gene: TRBV14
CDR3aa: ASSQDWQGLEAF

j_gene: TRBJ2-7
v_gene: TRBV30
CDR3aa: AWSVDYEQY

j_gene: TRBJ2-1
v_gene: TRBV29-1
CDR3aa: SVRSLGQF

j_gene: TRBJ1-5
v_gene: TRBV10-1
CDR3aa: ASSESMGQPQH

j_gene: TRBJ1-1
v_gene: TRBV4-1
CDR3aa: ASSQAGLNTEAF

j_gene: TRBJ2-3
v_gene: TRBV29-1
CDR3aa: SSNRGRGSTDTQY

j_gene: TRBJ1-1
v_gene: TRBV5-4
CDR3aa: ASSLRTGEATEAF

j_gene: TRBJ2-7
v_gene: TRBV20-1
CDR3aa: SARGWGSYEQY

j_gene: TRBJ2-5
v_gene: TRBV24-1
CDR3aa: ATSDRQGLGETQY

j_gene: TRBJ2-3
v_gene: TRBV7-2
CDR3aa: ASSLGLGVGVSQY

j_gene: TRBJ1-1
v_gene: TRBV7-9
CDR3aa: ASSSDGGGAEAF

j_gene: TRBJ2-5
v_gene: TRBV15
CDR3aa: ATSRVYRGQETQY

j_gene: TRBJ1-6
v_gene: TRBV20-1
CDR3aa: SARAGTPLH

j_gene: TRBJ1-1
v_gene: TRBV6-2/TRBV6-3
CDR3aa: ASGLPYSWTGNTEAF

j_gene: TRBJ2-1
v_gene: TRBV28
CDR3aa: ANRLLAGRGDYNEQF

j_gene: TRBJ1-4
v_gene: TRBV5-8
CDR3aa: ASSLAPDRDATNEKLF

j_gene: TRBJ2-1
v_gene: TRBV10-2
CDR3aa: ASSDPPRGEQF

j_gene: TRBJ1-2
v_gene: TRBV27
CDR3aa: ASSLRDRGGYT

j_gene: TRBJ2-7
v_gene: TRBV25-1
CDR3aa: ASRGLGQPGRSSYEQY

j_gene: TRBJ2-2
v_gene: TRBV6-2/TRBV6-3
CDR3aa: ASRLSGGPFWELF

j_gene: TRBJ2-2
v_gene: TRBV6-2/TRBV6-3
CDR3aa: ASSYSVTGELF

j_gene: TRBJ1-2
v_gene: TRBV12-3/TRBV12-4
CDR3aa: ASTPGGYGYT